This TCR beta chain was recorded in a study of response to subunit inactivated influenza vaccine. This CDR3 spans 19 amino acids. V dropped 3 bases and J dropped 0 bases, with 22 bases sitting between them. Germline V lookup: CDR1 SGHNT, CDR2 YYREEE (reference sequence). TCRdb analysed the RT-PCR reads with MiXCR anew, one entry per CDR3 protein. The data show some 200,000 distinct CDR3 sequences, approximately 12% seen once. This same sample was also part of a study on T cells expressing NK-cell markers. That paper notes: For TCR beta, cDNA was produced by 5'RACE template switching with UMIs. The study left the HCMV specificity of expanded NKG2C+ T cell clones unresolved.

The V call is TRBV5-4, the J call TRBJ2-1, with D tentatively TRBD1 (5 bases). The receptor's source is a man in his fifties who received an inactivated influenza vaccine. The material was CD8+ T cells sorted from PBMCs, obtained 11 to 12 days after vaccination. CDR3 region: CASSSSSGPTRLSYNEQFF. In nucleotides, the CDR3 is TGTGCCAGCAGCTCGTCCTCAGGGCCAACTCGCCTCTCCTACAATGAGCAGTTCTTC.